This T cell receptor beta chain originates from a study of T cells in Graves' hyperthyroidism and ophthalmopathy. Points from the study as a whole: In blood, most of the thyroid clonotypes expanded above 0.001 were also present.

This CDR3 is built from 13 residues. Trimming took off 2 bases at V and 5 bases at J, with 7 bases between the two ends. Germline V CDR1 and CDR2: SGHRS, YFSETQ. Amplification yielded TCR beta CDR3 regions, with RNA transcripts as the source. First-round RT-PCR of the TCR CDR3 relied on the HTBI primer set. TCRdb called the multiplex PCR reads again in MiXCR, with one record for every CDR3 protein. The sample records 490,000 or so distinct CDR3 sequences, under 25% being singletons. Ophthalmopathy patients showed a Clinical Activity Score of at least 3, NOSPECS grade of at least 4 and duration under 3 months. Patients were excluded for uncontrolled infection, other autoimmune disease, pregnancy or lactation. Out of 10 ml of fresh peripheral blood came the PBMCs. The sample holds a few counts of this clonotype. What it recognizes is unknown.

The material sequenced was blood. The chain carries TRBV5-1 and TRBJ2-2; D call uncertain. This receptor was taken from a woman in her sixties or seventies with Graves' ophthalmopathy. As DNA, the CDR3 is TGCGCCAGCAGCTTCTATGGTACCGGGGAGCTGTTTTTT. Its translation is CASSFYGTGELFF.